What follows are 18 T cell receptor beta chains derived from one specimen sequenced in a study of blood T cell repertoires in COVID-19. The data were produced by immunoSEQ multiplex PCR, yet TCRdb's version contains in-frame clones alone and is incomplete. Of about 260,000 clones listed, 83% are singletons. The material sequenced was peripheral blood. Every receptor here comes from a man aged 55 to 70 who had recovered from COVID-19.

The chain carries TRBV12-3 or TRBV12-4 and TRBJ2-7; D unresolved. This CDR3 spans 11 amino acids. Trimming took 6 bases from V and 2 from J, leaving 5 bases between them. The CDR3 region is CASSETYEQYF. The CDR3 nucleotides are TGTGCCAGCAGCGAGACCTACGAGCAGTACTTC.

This clone was seen once. The chain has TRBV6-5 and TRBJ2-3, with 7 nucleotides matching TRBD2. The germline gives CDR1 MNHEY, CDR2 SVGAGI. The CDR3 length is 15 residues. J was trimmed by 0 bases and V by 6 bases; bases with no gene match: 6. CDR3 bases: TGTGCCAGCAGAGCTAGCGGCCTAAGCACAGATACGCAGTATTTT. Translated: CASRASGLSTDTQYF.

V is TRBV27 and J is TRBJ1-1; D remains unclear. CDR1 and CDR2 from the germline V gene are MNHEY and SMNVEV (reference sequence). Trimming shortened V by 6 bases and J by 8 bases, and 16 bases separated the two germline ends. This CDR3 has 13 residues. CDR3 DNA sequence: TGTGCCAGCAGCTTAGCGTGGGCAGGAGAAGCTTTCTTT. Protein product: CASSLAWAGEAFF.

The sample holds one count of this clone. CDR3 sequence: CASSFAGTAPYEQYF. CDR3 coding DNA: TGTGCCAGCAGTTTCGCCGGGACAGCCCCCTACGAGCAGTACTTC. V and J are TRBV27 and TRBJ2-7, with 7 nucleotides matching TRBD1. The CDR3 loop spans 15 amino acids. Germline-derived CDR1 and CDR2 are MNHEY and SMNVEV (reference sequence). Trimming cost V 3 bases and J 2 bases; bases outside gene matches: 7.

The chain links TRBV5-1 to TRBJ1-6; D not certain. The CDR3 totals 14 residues. V lost 0 bases and J lost 6, with 7 bases in between. CDR1 SGHRS and CDR2 YFSETQ come from the germline V gene. The CDR3 loop is CASSLGQFNSPLHF. CDR3 in DNA: TGCGCCAGCAGCTTGGGACAATTTAATTCACCCCTCCACTTT.

The rearrangement links TRBV10-3 to TRBJ1-2; D may be TRBD1 (6 bases). V lost 2 bases, J lost 8 bases, and 21 bases lay in between. Looked up from germline, CDR1 is ENHRY and CDR2 is SYGVKD. The CDR3 consists of 16 residues. The CDR3, as DNA: TGTGCCATCAGTGAGGAGGCGATACAGGGCCCTCAAGGCTACACCTTC. Translating gives CAISEEAIQGPQGYTF.

The V call is TRBV11-3, the J call TRBJ2-1; D gene unclear. Germline CDR1 SGHNT, CDR2 YENEEA. Trimming left V 0 bases short and J 0 bases short, with 6 bases between. The CDR3 is made up of 15 amino acids. CDR3 residues: CASSLDPSSYNEQFF. Here the CDR3 DNA reads TGTGCCAGCAGCTTAGATCCGAGCTCCTACAATGAGCAGTTCTTC. Full variable domain (rest looked up from reference TRBV11-3 and TRBJ2-1): EAGVVQSPRYKIIEKKQPVAFWCNPISGHNTLYWYLQNLGQGPELLIRYENEEAVDDSQLPKDRFSAERLKGVDSTLKIQPAELGDSAVYLCASSLDPSSYNEQFFGPGTRLTVL.

This chain connects TRBV6-5 to TRBJ1-6; D gene unclear. The germline V gene has CDR1 MNHEY and CDR2 SVGAGI. The CDR3 spans 15 residues. V was clipped by 6 bases and J by 0 bases, with 9 bases between them. CDR3 sequence: CASRQTSSYNSPLHF. CDR3 nucleotides: TGTGCCAGCAGACAGACAAGCTCCTATAATTCACCCCTCCACTTT.

V and J are TRBV2 and TRBJ1-4; a weak D match, TRBD1 (5 bases). Trimming stripped 4 bases from V and 4 bases from J, with 10 bases between. The CDR3 has 14 residues. CDR1 and CDR2 (germline): SNHLY, FYNNEI. CDR3 DNA: TGTGCCAGCAGTGTTTTGGGGGGTAATGAAAAACTGTTTTTT. As protein: CASSVLGGNEKLFF.

This clone was seen once. V is TRBV29-1 and J is TRBJ2-3; TRBD2 agrees at 10 bases. CDR1 is SQVTM and CDR2 is ANQGSEA in the germline V gene. J lost 3 bases, V lost 6 bases, and 6 bases had no gene match. The CDR3 runs to 14 residues. The CDR3 DNA is TGCAGCGTCACACCGGGACTAGCGACAGATACGCAGTATTTT. This codes for CSVTPGLATDTQYF.

The chain has TRBV19 and TRBJ1-1, with D hard to call. Trimming took 4 bases from V and 0 from J, leaving 3 bases between them. Germline V gene lookup returns CDR1 LNHDA and CDR2 SQIVND (reference sequence). CDR3 length: 12 amino acids. Here the CDR3 reads CASSRLNTEAFF. The DNA of the CDR3 is TGTGCCAGTAGTAGGCTGAACACTGAAGCTTTCTTT.

This chain uses TRBV2 with TRBJ1-5; 7 nucleotides line up with TRBD1. The CDR3 runs 15 residues. Germline CDR1 and CDR2: SNHLY and FYNNEI. The junction had 7 bases not matched to a gene; V was cut back by 5 bases and J by 3 bases. The CDR3 here is CASSWGDSINQPQHF. CDR3 in DNA: TGTGCCAGCAGTTGGGGGGACAGTATCAATCAGCCCCAGCATTTT.

With regard to this clone: At the DNA level, this CDR3 is encoded by other sequences in the same sample as well. The rearrangement uses TRBV7-2 and TRBJ2-5; 8 nucleotides align to TRBD2. CDR3 length equals 14 residues. The junction had 2 bases not matched to a gene; V was cut back by 0 bases and J by 5 bases. Germline loops: CDR1 SGHTA, CDR2 FQGNSA. This CDR3 is CASSLAGGGETQYF. As DNA, the CDR3 is TGTGCCAGCAGCTTAGCGGGCGGGGGGGAGACCCAGTACTTC.

This clone has more than one count but fewer than ten. The rearrangement uses TRBV7-2 and TRBJ1-5, with D tentatively TRBD1 (6 bases). The CDR3 runs 13 residues. The germline CDR1 and CDR2 sequences are SGHTA and FQGNSA. Trimming pared 6 bases from V and 2 bases from J, leaving 8 bases between. CDR3 in amino acids: CASSGQRNQPQHF. The CDR3, as DNA: TGTGCCAGCAGTGGACAGCGCAATCAGCCCCAGCATTTT.

The CDR3 loop reads CASSWDRVGSSGNTIYF. CDR3 DNA: TGCGCCAGCAGCTGGGACAGGGTTGGCAGCTCTGGAAACACCATATATTTT. J is TRBJ1-3 and V is TRBV5-1, with 9 bases identical to TRBD1. V shed 3 bases and J 0 bases; nucleotides not matched to a gene: 7. Germline V gene sequence: CDR1 SGHRS, CDR2 YFSETQ. The CDR3 extends over 17 amino acids.

CDR3 sequence (DNA): TGTGCCAGTAGTGGGGACAAGGGCGGTAGGCAGCCCCAGCATTTT. Its translation: CASSGDKGGRQPQHF. The J gene is TRBJ1-5, the V gene TRBV19; D is possibly TRBD1 (6 bases). The germline CDR1 and CDR2 sequences are LNHDA and SQIVND (reference sequence). The CDR3 spans 15 residues. Trimming removed 5 bases from V and 7 bases from J, with 18 bases in between.

The chain is built from TRBV7-2 and TRBJ2-5; 7 nucleotides agree with TRBD2. The germline V gene has CDR1 SGHTA and CDR2 FQGNSA. The J segment lost 4 bases and the V segment lost 3 bases, leaving 8 bases of the junction unmatched. The length of the CDR3 is 15 residues. Here the CDR3 reads CASSFPGEGLETQYF. The CDR3 region has the DNA TGTGCCAGCAGCTTCCCCGGGGAGGGGTTAGAGACCCAGTACTTC.

This sequence joins TRBV27 and TRBJ2-7, with TRBD1 matching over 8 bases. With V trimmed by 3 bases and J by 5 bases, 3 bases remained unmatched. This CDR3 has 13 amino acids. Germline lookup yields CDR1 MNHEY and CDR2 SMNVEV (reference sequence). The CDR3 here is CASSFSGGHEQYF. The DNA of the CDR3 is TGTGCCAGCAGTTTTTCAGGGGGCCACGAGCAGTACTTC.